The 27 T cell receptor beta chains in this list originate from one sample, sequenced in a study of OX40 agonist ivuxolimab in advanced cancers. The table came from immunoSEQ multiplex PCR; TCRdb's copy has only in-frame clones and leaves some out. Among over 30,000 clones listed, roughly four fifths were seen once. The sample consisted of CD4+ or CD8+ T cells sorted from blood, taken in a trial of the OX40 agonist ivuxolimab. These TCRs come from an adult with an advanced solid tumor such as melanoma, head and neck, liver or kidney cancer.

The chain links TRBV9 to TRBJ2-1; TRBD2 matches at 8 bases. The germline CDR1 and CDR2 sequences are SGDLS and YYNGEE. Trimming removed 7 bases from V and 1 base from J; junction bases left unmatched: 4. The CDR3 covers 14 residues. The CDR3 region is CASSLAESYNEQFF. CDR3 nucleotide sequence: TGTGCCAGCTCACTAGCGGAATCCTACAATGAGCAGTTCTTC.

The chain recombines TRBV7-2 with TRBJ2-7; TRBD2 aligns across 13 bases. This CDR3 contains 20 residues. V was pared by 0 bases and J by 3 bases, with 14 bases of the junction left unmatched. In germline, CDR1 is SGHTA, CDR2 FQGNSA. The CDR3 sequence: CASSLAGTSGTLRLGYEQYF. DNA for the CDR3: TGTGCCAGCAGCTTAGCCGGGACTAGCGGGACCTTAAGGTTAGGCTACGAGCAGTACTTC. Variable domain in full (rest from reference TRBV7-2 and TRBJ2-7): GAGVSQSPSNKVTEKGKDVELRCDPISGHTALYWYRQSLGQGLEFLIYFQGNSAPDKSGLPSDRFSAERTGGSVSTLTIQRTQQEDSAVYLCASSLAGTSGTLRLGYEQYFGPGTRLTVT.

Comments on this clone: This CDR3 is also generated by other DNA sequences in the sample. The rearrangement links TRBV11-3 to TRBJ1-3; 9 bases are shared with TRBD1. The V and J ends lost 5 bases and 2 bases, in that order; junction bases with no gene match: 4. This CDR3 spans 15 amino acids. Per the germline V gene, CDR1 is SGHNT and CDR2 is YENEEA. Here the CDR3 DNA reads TGTGCCAGCAGCCCCGGACAGGGGCCTGGAAACACCATATATTTT. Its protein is CASSPGQGPGNTIYF.

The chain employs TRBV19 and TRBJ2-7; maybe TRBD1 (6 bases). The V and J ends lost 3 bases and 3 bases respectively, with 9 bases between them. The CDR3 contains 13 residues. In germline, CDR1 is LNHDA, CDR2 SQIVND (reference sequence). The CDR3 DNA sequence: TGTGCCAGTAGTATCGGGGACAACTACGAGCAGTACTTC. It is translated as CASSIGDNYEQYF.

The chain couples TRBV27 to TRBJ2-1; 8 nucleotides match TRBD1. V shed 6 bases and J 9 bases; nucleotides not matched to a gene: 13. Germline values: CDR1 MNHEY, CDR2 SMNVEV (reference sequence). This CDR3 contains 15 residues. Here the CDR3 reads CASSLTGQAPSEQFF. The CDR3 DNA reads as TGTGCCAGCAGCCTAACGGGACAGGCCCCGAGTGAGCAGTTCTTC.

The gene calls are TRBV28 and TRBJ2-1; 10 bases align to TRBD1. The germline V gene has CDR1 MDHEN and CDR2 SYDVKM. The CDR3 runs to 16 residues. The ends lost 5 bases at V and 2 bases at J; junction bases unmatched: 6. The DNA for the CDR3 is TGTGCCAGCAGTACCCCGGGACAGGGGACCTACAATGAGCAGTTCTTC. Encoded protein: CASSTPGQGTYNEQFF.

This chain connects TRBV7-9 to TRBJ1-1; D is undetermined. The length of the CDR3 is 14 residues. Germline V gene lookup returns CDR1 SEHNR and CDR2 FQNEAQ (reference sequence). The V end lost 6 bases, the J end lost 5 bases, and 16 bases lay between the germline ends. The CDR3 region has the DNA TGTGCCAGCAGTTCATTTGGGTCTGGGACTGAAGCTTTCTTT. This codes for CASSSFGSGTEAFF.

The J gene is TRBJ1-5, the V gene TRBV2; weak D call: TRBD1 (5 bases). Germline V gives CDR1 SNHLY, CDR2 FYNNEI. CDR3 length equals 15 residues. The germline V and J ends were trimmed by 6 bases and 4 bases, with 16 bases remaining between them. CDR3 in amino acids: CASREGTTANQPQHF. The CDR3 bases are TGTGCCAGCAGGGAGGGGACCACGGCAAATCAGCCCCAGCATTTT. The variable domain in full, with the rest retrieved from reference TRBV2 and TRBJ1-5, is EPEVTQTPSHQVTQMGQEVILRCVPISNHLYFYWYRQILGQKVEFLVSFYNNEISEKSEIFDDQFSVERPDGSNFTLKIRSTKLEDSAMYFCASREGTTANQPQHFGDGTRLSIL.

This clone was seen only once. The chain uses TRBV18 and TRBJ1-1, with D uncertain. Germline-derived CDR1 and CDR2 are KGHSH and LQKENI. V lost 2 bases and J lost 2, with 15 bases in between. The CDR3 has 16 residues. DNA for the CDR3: TGTGCCAGCTCACCAAGAGACCGAGGATCTAACACTGAAGCTTTCTTT. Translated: CASSPRDRGSNTEAFF.

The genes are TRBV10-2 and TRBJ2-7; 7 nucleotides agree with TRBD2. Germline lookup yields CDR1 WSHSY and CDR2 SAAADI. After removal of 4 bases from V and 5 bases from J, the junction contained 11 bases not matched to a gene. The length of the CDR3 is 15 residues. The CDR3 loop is CASSALGGSLDEQYF. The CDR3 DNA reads TGCGCCAGCAGTGCTCTTGGCGGGAGTTTGGACGAGCAGTACTTC.

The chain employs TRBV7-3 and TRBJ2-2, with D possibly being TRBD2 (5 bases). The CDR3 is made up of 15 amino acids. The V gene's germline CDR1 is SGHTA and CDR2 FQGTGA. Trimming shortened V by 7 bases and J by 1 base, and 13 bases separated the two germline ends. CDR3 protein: CASTHRGRNTGELFF. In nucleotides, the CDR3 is TGTGCCAGCACCCACCGGGGTAGGAACACCGGGGAGCTGTTTTTT.

In DNA form, the CDR3 reads TGCGCCAGCAGCGCCTTCGGGGGTGGGACTGAAGCTTTCTTT. This sequence encodes CASSAFGGGTEAFF. The rearrangement links TRBV10-1 to TRBJ1-1, with D possibly being TRBD1 (5 bases). CDR1 is WNHNN and CDR2 is SYGVQD in the germline V gene (reference sequence). Trimming cost V 6 bases and J 5 bases, with 16 bases left between them. CDR3 length: 14 amino acids.

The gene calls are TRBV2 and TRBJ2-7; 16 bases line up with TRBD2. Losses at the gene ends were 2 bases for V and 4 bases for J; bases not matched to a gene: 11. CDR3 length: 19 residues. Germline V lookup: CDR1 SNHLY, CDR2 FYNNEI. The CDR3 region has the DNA TGTGCCAGCAGTGAACCGGGACTAGCGGGGGGGCCTATAAGGTACGAGCAGTACTTC. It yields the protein CASSEPGLAGGPIRYEQYF.

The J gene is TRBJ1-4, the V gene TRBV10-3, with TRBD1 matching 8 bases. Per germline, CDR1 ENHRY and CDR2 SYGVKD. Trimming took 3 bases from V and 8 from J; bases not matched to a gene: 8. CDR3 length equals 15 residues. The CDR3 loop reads CAISDDRGGEEKLFF. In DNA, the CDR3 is TGTGCCATCAGTGACGACAGGGGAGGAGAAGAAAAACTGTTTTTT.

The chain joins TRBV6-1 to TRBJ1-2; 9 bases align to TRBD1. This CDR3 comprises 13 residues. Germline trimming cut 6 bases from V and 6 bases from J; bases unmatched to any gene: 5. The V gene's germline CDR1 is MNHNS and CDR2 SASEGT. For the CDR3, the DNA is TGTGCCAGCAGCGTACAGGGGGCGGATGGCTACACCTTC. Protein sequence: CASSVQGADGYTF.

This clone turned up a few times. The CDR3 DNA reads as TGTGCCTGGAGTCTGGGGCTAGGGGACGGGGAGCTGTTTTTT. Protein product: CAWSLGLGDGELFF. This chain joins TRBV30 and TRBJ2-2; TRBD1 is a possible D gene (5 bases). The germline V gene encodes CDR1 GTSNPN and CDR2 SVGIG (reference sequence). V was pared by 2 bases and J by 7 bases, with 14 bases between. CDR3 length: 14 amino acids.

CDR3 protein: CASSPNAGGPGANVLTF. The CDR3 DNA is TGTGCCAGCAGCCCAAACGCGGGGGGGCCTGGGGCCAACGTCCTGACTTTC. The genes are TRBV7-3 and TRBJ2-6, with 9 bases fitting TRBD2. This CDR3 has 17 residues. The germline CDR1 and CDR2 sequences are SGHTA and FQGTGA. The V gene end was trimmed by 5 bases and the J gene end by 2 bases; junction bases not matched to a gene: 7.

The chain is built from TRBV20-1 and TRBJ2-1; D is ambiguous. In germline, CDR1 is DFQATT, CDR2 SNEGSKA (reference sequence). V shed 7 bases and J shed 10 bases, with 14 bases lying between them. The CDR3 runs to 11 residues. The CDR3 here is CSVSVGNEQFF. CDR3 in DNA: TGCAGTGTTTCCGTTGGAAACGAGCAGTTCTTC.

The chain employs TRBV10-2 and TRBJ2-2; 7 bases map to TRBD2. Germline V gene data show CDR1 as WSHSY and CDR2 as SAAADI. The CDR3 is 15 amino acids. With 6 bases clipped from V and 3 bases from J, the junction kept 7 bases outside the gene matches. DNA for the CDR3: TGCGCCAGCAGCCTCAGTCGGGGGGACACCGGGGAGCTGTTTTTT. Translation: CASSLSRGDTGELFF.

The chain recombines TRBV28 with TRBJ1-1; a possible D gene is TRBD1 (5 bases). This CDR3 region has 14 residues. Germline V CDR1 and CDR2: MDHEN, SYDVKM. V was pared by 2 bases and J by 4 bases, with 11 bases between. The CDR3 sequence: CASSLTGRGTEAFF. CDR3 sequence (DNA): TGTGCCAGCAGTTTAACAGGTAGGGGCACTGAAGCTTTCTTT.

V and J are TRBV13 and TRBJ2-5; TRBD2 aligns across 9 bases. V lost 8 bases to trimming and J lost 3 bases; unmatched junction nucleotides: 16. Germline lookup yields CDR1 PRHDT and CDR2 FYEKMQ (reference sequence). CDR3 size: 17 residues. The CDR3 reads CASSPGLAITYEETQYF. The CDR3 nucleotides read TGTGCCAGCTCCCCGGGACTAGCCATTACCTACGAAGAGACCCAGTACTTC.

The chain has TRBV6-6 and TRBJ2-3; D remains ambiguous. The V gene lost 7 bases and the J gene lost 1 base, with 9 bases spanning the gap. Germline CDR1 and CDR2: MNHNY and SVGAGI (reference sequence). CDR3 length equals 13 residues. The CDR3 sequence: CASNLDGTDTQYF. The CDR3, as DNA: TGTGCCAGCAACCTGGACGGCACAGATACGCAGTATTTT.

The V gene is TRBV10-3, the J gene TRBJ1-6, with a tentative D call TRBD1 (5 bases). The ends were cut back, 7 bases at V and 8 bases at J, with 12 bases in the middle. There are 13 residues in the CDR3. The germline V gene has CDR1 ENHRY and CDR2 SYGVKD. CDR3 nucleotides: TGTGCCATCAAATGGGACGGACATTCACCCCTCCACTTT. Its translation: CAIKWDGHSPLHF.

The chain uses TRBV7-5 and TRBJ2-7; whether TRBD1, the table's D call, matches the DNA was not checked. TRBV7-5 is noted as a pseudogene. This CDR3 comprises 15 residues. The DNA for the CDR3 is TGTGCCACACCTTTTAGACAGGCCTTATCCTACGAGCAGTACTTC. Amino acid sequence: CATPFRQALSYEQYF.

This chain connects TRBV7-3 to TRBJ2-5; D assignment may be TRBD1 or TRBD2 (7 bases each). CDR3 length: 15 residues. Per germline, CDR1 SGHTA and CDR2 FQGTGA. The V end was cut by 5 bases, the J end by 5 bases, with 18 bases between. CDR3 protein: CASSPGGRERETQYF. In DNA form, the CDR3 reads TGTGCCAGCAGCCCAGGGGGGCGGGAGAGGGAGACCCAGTACTTC.

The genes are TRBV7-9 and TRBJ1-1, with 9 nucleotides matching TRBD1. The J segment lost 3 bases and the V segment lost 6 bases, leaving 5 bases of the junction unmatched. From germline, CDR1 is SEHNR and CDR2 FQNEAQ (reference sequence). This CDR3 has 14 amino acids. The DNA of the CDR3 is TGTGCCAGCAGATTGACAGGGGGTGACACTGAAGCTTTCTTT. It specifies CASRLTGGDTEAFF. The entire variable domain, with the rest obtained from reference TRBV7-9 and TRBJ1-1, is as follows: DTGVSQNPRHKITKRGQNVTFRCDPISEHNRLYWYRQTLGQGPEFLTYFQNEAQLEKSRLLSDRFSAERPKGSFSTLEIQRTEQGDSAMYLCASRLTGGDTEAFFGQGTRLTVV.

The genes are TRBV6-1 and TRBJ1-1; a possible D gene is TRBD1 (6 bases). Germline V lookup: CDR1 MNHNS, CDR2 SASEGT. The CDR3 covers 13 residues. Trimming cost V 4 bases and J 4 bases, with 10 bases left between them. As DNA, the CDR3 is TGTGCCAGCAGTGTCGGGACAATCACTGAAGCTTTCTTT. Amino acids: CASSVGTITEAFF.